The 2 T cell receptor beta chains given below trace back to one sample, sequenced in a study of neurological immune-mediated disorders. TCRdb processed the 5' RACE reads anew with MiXCR; each CDR3 protein has one entry. The sample holds 55,000 to 70,000 distinct CDR3 sequences, over 10% seen once. The sample taken for sequencing was PBMCs. The receptors stem from a man aged 55-75 years in good health.

Many counts were recorded for this clonotype. The chain links TRBV4-3 to TRBJ2-1, with 13 positions matching TRBD2. V shed 4 bases and J 8 bases; nucleotides not matched to a gene: 8. The CDR3 runs 16 residues. Germline lookup yields CDR1 LGHNA and CDR2 YSLEER. The CDR3 DNA sequence: TGCGCCAGCAGCCTGGGAGGACTAGCGGGGGTGGATGAGCAGTTCTTC. Translating gives CASSLGGLAGVDEQFF.

This clonotype was recorded at least ten times. The rearrangement joins TRBV7-9 to TRBJ2-2; D is unclear. The CDR3 runs 17 residues. The germline CDR1 and CDR2 sequences are SEHNR and FQNEAQ (reference sequence). V dropped 5 bases and J dropped 2 bases, with 18 bases sitting between them. This CDR3 is CASSPPRQFTNTGELFF. CDR3 nucleotides: TGTGCCAGCAGCCCACCCCGGCAGTTCACCAACACCGGGGAGCTGTTTTTT. Full variable domain (missing parts from reference TRBV7-9 and TRBJ2-2): DTGVSQNPRHKITKRGQNVTFRCDPISEHNRLYWYRQTLGQGPEFLTYFQNEAQLEKSRLLSDRFSAERPKGSFSTLEIQRTEQGDSAMYLCASSPPRQFTNTGELFFGEGSRLTVL.